This T cell receptor beta chain comes out of a study of blood T cell repertoires in COVID-19 (dated by TCRdb to 2018 to 2020). Turning to the overall study: Collaborator samples came from the United States, Italy and Spain and covered acute and convalescent phases of COVID-19. The material from the prospective study consisted of cDNA or gDNA derived from T cells, B-cell-depleted T cells, or PBMCs. Deeply sampled blood TCRbeta repertoires from subjects exposed to, actively infected with, or recovered from COVID-19 were included in the dataset. A freely available public database, intended as a resource for researchers studying the immune response to SARS-CoV-2, is where the repertoires were released. Samples came from the ongoing ImmuneRACE study (first 160 participants) plus 1,254 subjects from 6 global collaborators. Sample metadata almost always included a de-identified subject ID, COVID-19 status, age in years and sex. HLA class I and class II types, where available, came from metadata supplied by the sample provider rather than from assay-based typing.

Study-wide findings and limitations: Clinical and demographic metadata were provided uncurated, with the amount varying by source and participant.

Whole blood was collected in K2EDTA tubes by collaborating institutions according to the institutions' own protocols. For TCRbeta analysis, collaborator samples were shipped as frozen whole blood, as isolated PBMCs, or as DNA extracted from either sample type. The immunoSEQ Assay, a bias-controlled multiplex PCR, was used to amplify TCRbeta CDR3 regions from genomic DNA. Per the original workflow: The number of nucleated cells in each sample was estimated by amplification of reference gene primers within the assay. To quantify the absolute abundance of each unique TCRbeta CDR3 rearrangement, sequence reads were collapsed and filtered. Productive Simpson clonality was computed per sample as the square root of Simpson's diversity index over productive rearrangements. TCRdb retrieved this table from immuneACCESS and kept in-frame rearrangements only. Not all clones are present; in checked studies, unresolved V genes account for under half, and no reason is known for the remainder. D and trimming were read from the DNA, whereas the V and J calls and clone size are those reported in that table. For this sample the table gives about 93,000 clones, of which just under 80% were detected only once. The ten largest make up around 17% of the sample.

There are a few counts of this clone. What this receptor recognizes is not known. Base quality data are lacking; no much larger clone is found one base away. From the germline V gene, CDR1 is LGHNA and CDR2 is YNFKEQ. Including cysteine and phenylalanine, the CDR3 has 13 amino acids. Left in the record is the CDR3 DNA by itself, 39 bases read in frame from the first base. Trimming takes 1 base off V and 11 bases off J; junction bases not matched to a gene: 6. The sequence came from a human donor in a cohort sampled during active COVID-19. The sample comprised peripheral blood. Recombination joined TRBV4-2 with TRBJ1-2; 8 middle bases align to TRBD1. The DNA sequence is as follows: TGTGCCAGCAGCCAAGGACAGGGGATGTTATACACCTTC. This encodes CASSQGQGMLYTF.